These T cell receptor beta chains were read from a single sample in a study of yellow fever vaccine responses in identical twins. From the RT-PCR reads, TCRdb called clonotypes with MiXCR, one entry per CDR3 protein. The repertoire holds thousands of distinct CDR3 sequences, with 75% to 90% as singletons. The material sequenced was T cells from blood (PBMCs), unsorted or a sorted subset (not recorded which), taken before or after yellow fever vaccination (not recorded which). The receptors come from a young woman who received the yellow fever vaccine. CDR3s leave out the opening cysteine and the closing phenylalanine or tryptophan.

v_gene: TRBV4-2
CDR3aa: ASSQVGGRVTEAF

v_gene: TRBV30
CDR3aa: AWSVGHSSNQPQH

v_gene: TRBV5-1
CDR3aa: ASSPVGQNTGELF

v_gene: TRBV11-2
CDR3aa: ASSHGVGTGELF

v_gene: TRBV6-2/TRBV6-3
CDR3aa: ASSYFPKDGSNQPQH

v_gene: TRBV4-3
CDR3aa: ASSQDRQETQY

v_gene: TRBV11-1
CDR3aa: ASSLVRLGGMF

v_gene: TRBV24-1
CDR3aa: ATRAGGYNEQF

v_gene: TRBV20-1
CDR3aa: SARDGTSGNTIY

v_gene: TRBV29-1
CDR3aa: SLELAGFNNEQF

v_gene: TRBV6-2/TRBV6-3
CDR3aa: ASSYSWLAGANSYEQY

v_gene: TRBV11-2
CDR3aa: ASSLQHTGELF

v_gene: TRBV28
CDR3aa: ASSFLFPWTVSTDTQY

v_gene: TRBV2
CDR3aa: ASSEAVTDTQY

v_gene: TRBV20-1
CDR3aa: SARTSGDIGELF

v_gene: TRBV4-2
CDR3aa: ASSQGLADTGELF

v_gene: TRBV10-3
CDR3aa: AIRGTVNTEAF

v_gene: TRBV4-2
CDR3aa: ASSPGRGLIIDTQY

v_gene: TRBV6-5
CDR3aa: ASSSLRGYSMYEQY

v_gene: TRBV9
CDR3aa: ASSAPGGSTEQF

v_gene: TRBV14
CDR3aa: ASSQDLGLAGRQF

v_gene: TRBV27
CDR3aa: ASSSVNTGELF

v_gene: TRBV23-1
CDR3aa: ASSPSGTAYTGELF

v_gene: TRBV29-1
CDR3aa: SVERSSYEQY

v_gene: TRBV6-8
CDR3aa: ASSYSVEGSQPQH

v_gene: TRBV24-1
CDR3aa: ATSDLRGETQY

v_gene: TRBV25-1
CDR3aa: ASSAPGGTEAF

v_gene: TRBV4-2
CDR3aa: ASSRQGASYNEQF

v_gene: TRBV4-3
CDR3aa: ASSQEEVGGAEKLF

v_gene: TRBV11-3
CDR3aa: ASSLRPGGAYEQY

v_gene: TRBV4-2
CDR3aa: ASTQGNTEAF

v_gene: TRBV6-2/TRBV6-3
CDR3aa: ASSYDPGRSAHEQY

v_gene: TRBV4-2
CDR3aa: ASSPQRTGSYEQY

v_gene: TRBV5-4
CDR3aa: ASSLLPSTDTQY

v_gene: TRBV6-2/TRBV6-3
CDR3aa: ASSYSRTGLQPQH

v_gene: TRBV6-4
CDR3aa: ASSNSSGANVLT

v_gene: TRBV6-1
CDR3aa: ASSELTANYGYT

v_gene: TRBV5-4
CDR3aa: ASSSTASATEAF

v_gene: TRBV12-3/TRBV12-4
CDR3aa: ASQSRGTGAYNEQF

v_gene: TRBV25-1
CDR3aa: ASSERLAGVGEQY

v_gene: TRBV6-5
CDR3aa: ASSNRQGNTGELF

v_gene: TRBV12-3/TRBV12-4
CDR3aa: ASSLGRQYTEAF

v_gene: TRBV9
CDR3aa: ASSATGGAGGYT

v_gene: TRBV6-1
CDR3aa: ASSESLRSQNYGYT

v_gene: TRBV4-1
CDR3aa: ASSQGGGPGTTQY